This T cell receptor beta chain stems from a study of CD8 T cells in ankylosing spondylitis. Quantitative 5'-RACE with molecular barcodes generated TCR beta libraries. TCRdb re-derived calls from the 5' RACE reads in MiXCR, one entry per CDR3 protein. The sample holds fewer than 400,000 distinct CDR3 sequences, 20% to 25% seen once. Overall study findings and caveats: Significantly higher representation of disease-linked clones was reported for matched ankylosing spondylitis synovial fluid. A TCR beta motif of fewer than ten highly homologous variants seemed to mark ankylosing spondylitis blood.

With respect to this clonotype: Its specificity is unknown.

This CDR3 is built from 15 residues. V was pared by 6 bases and J by 2 bases, with 7 bases of the junction left unmatched. CDR1 is LNHNV and CDR2 is YYDKDF in the germline V gene (reference sequence). The chain uses TRBV15 and TRBJ2-7; TRBD2 aligns across 10 bases. The source is a male donor with ankylosing spondylitis. Source material: blood, either unsorted or a sorted T cell fraction (not recorded which). CDR3 protein: CATRHRTSGPYEQYF. Here the CDR3 DNA reads TGTGCCACCAGACACCGGACTAGCGGACCCTACGAGCAGTACTTC. Supplemented by reference TRBV15 and TRBJ2-7, the full variable domain reads DAMVIQNPRYQVTQFGKPVTLSCSQTLNHNVMYWYQQKSSQAPKLLFHYYDKDFNNEADTPDNFQSRRPNTSFCFLDIRSPGLGDTAMYLCATRHRTSGPYEQYFGPGTRLTVT.